This TCR beta chain came from a study of T cell responses to AZD1222 COVID-19 vaccine. Study-wide points: Sampling that yielded the repertoires occurred only after the peak T cell response. Dominant CD4 TCR responses targeted spike regions 160-218 and 743-854.

Trimming removed 2 bases from V and 0 bases from J; junction bases left unmatched: 13. Germline V CDR1 and CDR2: MNHEY, SVGEGT. The CDR3 is 20 amino acids. Libraries were prepared by immunoSEQ multiplex PCR; TCRdb keeps only in-frame clonotypes and omits some of them. The profile shows 80,000 to 90,000 clones, 90% of them singletons. Regarding this clone: The antigen is unknown.

Here the sequenced sample was peripheral blood, taken 28 days after the second AZD1222 dose. The clonotype was recovered from an adult who received the AZD1222 COVID-19 vaccine. This chain links TRBV6-2 or TRBV6-3 with TRBJ1-4; TRBD1 aligns across 9 bases. The CDR3 spells CASSYRMDRGSTSTNEKLFF. CDR3 bases: TGTGCCAGCAGTTACCGCATGGACAGGGGCTCAACTTCAACTAATGAAAAACTGTTTTTT.